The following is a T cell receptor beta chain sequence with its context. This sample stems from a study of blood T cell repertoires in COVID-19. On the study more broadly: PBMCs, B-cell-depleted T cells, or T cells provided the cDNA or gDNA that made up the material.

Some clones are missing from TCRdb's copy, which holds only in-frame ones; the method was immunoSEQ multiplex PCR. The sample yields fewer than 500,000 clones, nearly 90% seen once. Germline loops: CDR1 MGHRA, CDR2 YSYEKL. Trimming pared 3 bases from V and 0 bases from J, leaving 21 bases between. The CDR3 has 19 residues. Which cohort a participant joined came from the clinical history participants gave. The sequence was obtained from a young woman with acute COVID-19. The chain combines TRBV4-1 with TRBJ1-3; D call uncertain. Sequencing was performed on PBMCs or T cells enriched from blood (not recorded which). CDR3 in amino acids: CASSQSIARQDPSGNTIYF. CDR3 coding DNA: TGCGCCAGCAGCCAGTCTATCGCCCGGCAGGATCCCTCTGGAAACACCATATATTTT.